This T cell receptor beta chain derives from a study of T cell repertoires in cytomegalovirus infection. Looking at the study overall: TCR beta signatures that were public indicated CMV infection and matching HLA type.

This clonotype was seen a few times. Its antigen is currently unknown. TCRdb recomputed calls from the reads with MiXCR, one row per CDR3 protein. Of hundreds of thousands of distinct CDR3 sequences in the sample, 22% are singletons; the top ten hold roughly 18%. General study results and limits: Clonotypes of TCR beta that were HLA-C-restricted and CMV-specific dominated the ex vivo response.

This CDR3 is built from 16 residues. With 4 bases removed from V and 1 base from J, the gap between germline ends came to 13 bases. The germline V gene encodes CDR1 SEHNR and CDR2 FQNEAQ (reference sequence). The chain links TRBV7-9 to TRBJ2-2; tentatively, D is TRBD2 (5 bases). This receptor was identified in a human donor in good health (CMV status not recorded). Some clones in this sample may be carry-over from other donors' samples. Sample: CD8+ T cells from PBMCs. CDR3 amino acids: CASSSTSGRNTGELFF. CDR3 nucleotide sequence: TGTGCCAGCAGCTCCACCTCGGGAAGGAACACCGGGGAGCTGTTTTTT.